This TCR beta chain is drawn from a study of T cell repertoires in cytomegalovirus infection. The CDR3 has 16 residues. Germline values: CDR1 SGHTA, CDR2 FQGNSA. Concerning this clonotype itself: With a much larger clone just one base away, this may be a read error.

A single record per CDR3 protein comes from TCRdb applying MiXCR to the reads. Of 150,000 to 190,000 distinct CDR3 sequences listed, around a quarter are singletons. Sequencing was performed on PBMCs. The V call is TRBV7-2, the J call TRBJ1-3; TRBD1 aligns across 8 bases. The receptor's source is a human donor in good health (CMV status not recorded). Some clones in this sample may be carry-over from other donors' samples. DNA for the CDR3: TGTGCCAGCAGCGTAGCTAGACAGGGGTCTGGAAACACCATATATTTT. Its protein product is CASSVARQGSGNTIYF. Using reference TRBV7-2 and TRBJ1-3 for the parts outside the CDR3, the full variable domain is GAGVSQSPSNKVTEKGKDVELRCDPISGHTALYWYRQSLGQGLEFLIYFQGNSAPDKSGLPSDRFSAERTGGSVSTLTIQRTQQEDSAVYLCASSVARQGSGNTIYFGEGSWLTVV.